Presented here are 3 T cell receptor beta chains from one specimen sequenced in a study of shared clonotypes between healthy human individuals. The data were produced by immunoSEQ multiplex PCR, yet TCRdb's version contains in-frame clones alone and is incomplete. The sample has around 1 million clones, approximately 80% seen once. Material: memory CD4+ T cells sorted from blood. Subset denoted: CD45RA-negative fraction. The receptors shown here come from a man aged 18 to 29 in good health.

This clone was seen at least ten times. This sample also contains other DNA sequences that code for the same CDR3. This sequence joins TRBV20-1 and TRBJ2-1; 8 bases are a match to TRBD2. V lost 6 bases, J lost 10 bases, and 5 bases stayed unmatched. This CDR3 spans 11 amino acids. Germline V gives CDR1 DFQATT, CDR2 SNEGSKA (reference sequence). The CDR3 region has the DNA TGCAGTGCCGGACTAGCCGGGGAGCAGTTCTTC. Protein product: CSAGLAGEQFF.

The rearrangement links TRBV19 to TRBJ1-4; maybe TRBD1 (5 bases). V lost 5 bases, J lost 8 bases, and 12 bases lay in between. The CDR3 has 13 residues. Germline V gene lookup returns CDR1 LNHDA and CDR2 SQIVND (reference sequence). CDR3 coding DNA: TGTGCCAGTAGTGTCGACAGTTCCGAAAAACTGTTTTTT. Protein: CASSVDSSEKLFF. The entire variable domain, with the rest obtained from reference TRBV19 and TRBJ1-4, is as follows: DGGITQSPKYLFRKEGQNVTLSCEQNLNHDAMYWYRQDPGQGLRLIYYSQIVNDFQKGDIAEGYSVSREKKESFPLTVTSAQKNPTAFYLCASSVDSSEKLFFGSGTQLSVL.

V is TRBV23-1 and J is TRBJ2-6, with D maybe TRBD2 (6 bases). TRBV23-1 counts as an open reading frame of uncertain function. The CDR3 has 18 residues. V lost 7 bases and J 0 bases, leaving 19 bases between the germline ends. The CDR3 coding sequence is TGCGCCAGCACTCCCAGGGAGGCGGTTTTCTCTGGGGCCAACGTCCTGACTTTC. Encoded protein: CASTPREAVFSGANVLTF.